Detailed here is one TCR beta chain. Its antigen is not known. The source of the sample is a study of tumor-infiltrating lymphocytes in primary liver carcinoma. Notes on the study in general: Compared with blood, tumor repertoires held significantly more in their top 250 clones.

The germline gives CDR1 MGHDK, CDR2 SYGVNS. With 3 bases removed from V and 8 bases from J, the gap between germline ends came to 8 bases. This CDR3 spans 13 amino acids. The blood RNA (from unsorted whole blood) was obtained, and germline DNA was also extracted. The input was approximately 0.45 ug total RNA; TCR beta cDNA was made from it with a constant-region primer. Three-round nested multiplex PCR performed with slightly modified ARM-PCR produced the TCR beta libraries. The first two PCR rounds used TRBV1-TRBV30 forward primers with a C-beta reverse primer, around 10 cycles each. TCRdb called the multiplex PCR reads again in MiXCR, with one record for every CDR3 protein. The data contain about 310,000 distinct CDR3 sequences, 58% of them seen just once; the ten biggest clones take up approximately 15%.

The sample taken for sequencing was peripheral blood. The rearrangement uses TRBV25-1 and TRBJ1-6; no clear D gene. The source is a woman in her 30s with primary liver carcinoma and hepatitis B virus infection. CDR3 residues: CASSDYRDSPLHF. The CDR3 nucleotides are TGTGCCAGCAGTGACTACAGAGATTCACCCCTCCACTTT.